This T cell receptor beta chain was obtained from a study of identical twins. General study results and limits: Twins showed weaker excess sharing in their beta out-of-frame sequences. Memory repertoires showed no such pattern, whereas abundant cord blood beta clonotypes carried fewer insertions.

Notes on this clonotype: The antigen is not known.

Germline V gene lookup returns CDR1 LNHNV and CDR2 YYDKDF (reference sequence). The V end was cut by 1 base, the J end by 2 bases, with 13 bases between. The CDR3 runs to 16 residues. TCRdb processed the 5' RACE reads anew with MiXCR; each CDR3 protein has one entry. The sample records about 890,000 distinct CDR3 sequences, about 12% being singletons. A further study also used this sample, focusing on yellow fever vaccine responses in identical twins. That work states: Twins' T cell vaccine responses reportedly looked partly convergent, partly personalized.

The sequenced sample consisted of PBMCs. The chain has TRBV15 and TRBJ2-3, with D perhaps assigned TRBD1 or TRBD2 (6 bases each). The clonotype originates from a woman between 18 and 29 years old in good health. As DNA, the CDR3 is TGTGCCACCAGCAGAGTCCCGGGGGCCCTCACAGATACGCAGTATTTT. As protein: CATSRVPGALTDTQYF. Combining the CDR3 with reference TRBV15 and TRBJ2-3 gives the whole variable domain DAMVIQNPRYQVTQFGKPVTLSCSQTLNHNVMYWYQQKSSQAPKLLFHYYDKDFNNEADTPDNFQSRRPNTSFCFLDIRSPGLGDTAMYLCATSRVPGALTDTQYFGPGTRLTVL.